This T cell receptor beta chain was sequenced in a study of blood T cell repertoires in COVID-19. Background on the study: Acute and convalescent COVID-19 specimens originated in the United States, Italy and Spain.

CDR3 size: 16 residues. The V and J ends lost 6 bases and 5 bases respectively, with 22 bases between them. Germline CDR1 and CDR2: SGHTA and FQGNSA. Per the study methods: Amplification of reference gene primers provided the estimated nucleated cell counts. Clones were sequenced by immunoSEQ multiplex PCR, and TCRdb holds only the in-frame ones, with some missing. V, J and clone size were drawn from that table, and D and trimming were deduced from the DNA. The sample holds about 150,000 clones, 75% to 95% seen once. The sequence came from a man over 45 with acute or convalescent COVID-19. The sample consisted of peripheral blood. The J gene is TRBJ1-1, the V gene TRBV7-2; a weak D match, TRBD1 (6 bases). The CDR3 sequence is CASSYPLQGKRTEAFF. The CDR3 DNA follows: TGTGCCAGCAGTTACCCCTTACAGGGTAAGAGGACTGAAGCTTTCTTT.